This T cell receptor beta chain was profiled in a study of T cell responses to AZD1222 COVID-19 vaccine. Whole-study results and caveats: Baseline serostatus was positive in only 5 to 7 AZD1222 recipients. Females made up more of the donors, who were largely white British, and clonal diversity may have come out too low. The repertoires were collected only after the peak T cell response.

The CDR3 sequence is 14 residues long. Trimming removed 4 bases from V and 5 bases from J, with 12 bases in between. Germline assignment: CDR1 SGHTA and CDR2 FQGNSA. Data came from immunoSEQ multiplex PCR; TCRdb stores just in-frame clones and leaves some out. Of 95,000 to 100,000 clones in the sample, roughly 84% are singletons; the top ten hold about 14%. This clone appeared once. The antigen is not known. The clonotype was recovered from an adult who received the AZD1222 COVID-19 vaccine. The V and J genes are TRBV7-2 and TRBJ2-1; D is unclear. The sequencing here drew on peripheral blood, taken 28 days after the second AZD1222 dose. The CDR3 DNA is TGTGCCAGCAGCTCATCCGGCTACCACAATGAGCAGTTCTTC. Its translation is CASSSSGYHNEQFF.